These T cell receptor beta chains were read from a single sample in a study of technical replicates of blood from a handful of donors. TCRdb's table, derived via immunoSEQ multiplex PCR, lists solely in-frame clones and lacks some. This table has 100,000 or so clones, almost 97% appearing once. The sequencing sample was made of T cells isolated from PBMCs. These receptors all come from a human donor in good health. The conserved cysteine and the conserved F or W are not part of the CDR3 here.

TRBV11-2,ASTPVGAWNEKLF
TRBV13,ASSLRLAGGGTDTQY
TRBV7-3,ASSHGQGSYNEQF
TRBV7-3,ASSRHRDNTEAF
TRBV11-3,ASSLVTWEMSEQF
TRBV9,ASSVQGVGTQY
TRBV7-9,ASSRPGRDEQF
TRBV5-5,ASSLPGRETQY
TRBV4-3,ASSQDLRTGISGYT
TRBV2,ASSALAGGPGEQF
TRBV5-1,ASRGGTTRLAGNTDTQY
TRBV4-1,ASSQDLFSGRSDTQY
TRBV5-4,ASSLQGSDTEAF
TRBV5-1,ASSLEGDSYEQY
TRBV10-3,AISDKSYEQY
TRBV6-4,ASSEQANQPQH
TRBV7-9,ASSLGTAANYGYT
TRBV6-1,ASSEDLGRGRYNEQF
TRBV6-5,ASSYAGAVETQY
TRBV19,ASGWTGGLNIQY
TRBV5-5,ASSLKGAYEQY
TRBV6-5,ASSYSPGDNQPQH
TRBV18,ASSLGTGGYNEQF
TRBV10-3,AISESRKGVGNEQF
TRBV5-8,ASSSLTGEVTIQY
TRBV6-1,ASRTRGRVANEQF
TRBV2,ASSSRDRGIRWDNEQF
TRBV11-1,ASIKSGQNTGELF
TRBV11-2,ASSFSVGQGAYGYT
TRBV4-3,ASSQVSSGALEQF
TRBV28,ASSLRRDRGIDGYT
TRBV5-1,ASSLGGQGVETQY
TRBV4-3,ASSQGGQAEAF
TRBV28,ASSLTVYTEAF
TRBV9,ASSSPRRGGPSSYEQY
TRBV5-5,ASSLVLSHQPQH
TRBV5-4,ASSLTGEGNQPQH
TRBV6-6,ASSLAGHNEQF
TRBV7-3,ASSLSGGLNQPQH
TRBV29-1,SVNREAGYT
TRBV19,ASSILAGANEQF
TRBV5-1,ASSLEDKLNEQF
TRBV4-3,ASSWDRGQNTGELF
TRBV19,ASTKKWVAGGPYEQY
TRBV9,ASSLPGGLNTGELF
TRBV7-6,ASSPGVPYEQY
TRBV14,ASSPGAGRFYEQY
TRBV7-9,ASSGGTGSSYEQY
TRBV11-3,ASTWGRPRDTEAF
TRBV7-9,ASTEQGQNTEAF
TRBV28,ASSFPAGRGEQY
TRBV6-1,ASSEAQGTGDTQY
TRBV18,ASSRSSGRYGGDTQY
TRBV13,ASSLWTGGYEQY
TRBV5-1,ASSSQLGVSTDTQY